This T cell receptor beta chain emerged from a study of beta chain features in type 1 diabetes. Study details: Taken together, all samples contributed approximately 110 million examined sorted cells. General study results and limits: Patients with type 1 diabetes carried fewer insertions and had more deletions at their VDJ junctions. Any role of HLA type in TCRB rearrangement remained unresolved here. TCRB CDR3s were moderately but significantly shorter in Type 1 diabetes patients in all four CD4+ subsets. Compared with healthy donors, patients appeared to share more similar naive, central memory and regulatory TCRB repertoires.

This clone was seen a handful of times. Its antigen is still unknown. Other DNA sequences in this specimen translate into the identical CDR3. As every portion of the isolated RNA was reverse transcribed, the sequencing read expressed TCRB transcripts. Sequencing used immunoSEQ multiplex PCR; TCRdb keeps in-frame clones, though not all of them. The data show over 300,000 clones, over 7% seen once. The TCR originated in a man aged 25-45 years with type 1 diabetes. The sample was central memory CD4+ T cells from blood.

The CDR3 bases are TGTGCCAGCAGCTTGGAAGGGGATCAGCCCCAGCATTTT. Translating it yields CASSLEGDQPQHF. The V call is TRBV7-9, the J call TRBJ1-5; TRBD1 is a possible D gene (5 bases). The CDR3 extends over 13 amino acids. Germline-derived CDR1 and CDR2 are SEHNR and FQNEAQ (reference sequence). The ends were cut back, 3 bases at V and 5 bases at J, with 8 bases in the middle.